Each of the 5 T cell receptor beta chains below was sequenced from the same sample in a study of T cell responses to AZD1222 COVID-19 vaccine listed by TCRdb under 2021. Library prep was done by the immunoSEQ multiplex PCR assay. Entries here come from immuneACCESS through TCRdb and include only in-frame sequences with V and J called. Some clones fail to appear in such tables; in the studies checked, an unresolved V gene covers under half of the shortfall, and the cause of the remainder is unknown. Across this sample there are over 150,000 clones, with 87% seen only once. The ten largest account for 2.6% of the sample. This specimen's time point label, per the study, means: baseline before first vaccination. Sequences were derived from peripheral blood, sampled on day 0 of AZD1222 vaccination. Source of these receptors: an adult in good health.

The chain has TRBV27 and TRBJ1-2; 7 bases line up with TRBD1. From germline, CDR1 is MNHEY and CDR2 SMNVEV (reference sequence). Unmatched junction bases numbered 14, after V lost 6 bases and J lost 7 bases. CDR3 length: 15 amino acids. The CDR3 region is CASRPREGQGVGYTF. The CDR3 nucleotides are TGTGCCAGCAGGCCCAGAGAAGGGCAGGGGGTTGGCTACACCTTC.

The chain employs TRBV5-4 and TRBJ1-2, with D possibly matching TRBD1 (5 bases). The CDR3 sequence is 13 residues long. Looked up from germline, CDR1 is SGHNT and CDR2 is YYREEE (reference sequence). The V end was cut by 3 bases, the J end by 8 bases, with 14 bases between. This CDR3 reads CASSSSGQYGYTF. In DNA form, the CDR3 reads TGTGCCAGCAGCTCCTCGGGGCAGTACGGCTACACCTTC.

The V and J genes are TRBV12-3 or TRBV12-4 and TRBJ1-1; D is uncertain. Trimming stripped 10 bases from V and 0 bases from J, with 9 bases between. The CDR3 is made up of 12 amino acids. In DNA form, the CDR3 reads TGTGCCATCCGCCCGATGAACACTGAAGCTTTCTTT. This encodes CAIRPMNTEAFF.

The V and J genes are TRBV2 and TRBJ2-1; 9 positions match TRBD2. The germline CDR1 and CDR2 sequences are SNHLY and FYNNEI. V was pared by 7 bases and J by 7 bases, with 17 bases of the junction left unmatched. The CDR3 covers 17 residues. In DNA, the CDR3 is TGTGCCAGCAAGTTGCGGGAGGGCCGGAGTGGGGGGAATGAGCAGTTCTTC. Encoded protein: CASKLREGRSGGNEQFF.

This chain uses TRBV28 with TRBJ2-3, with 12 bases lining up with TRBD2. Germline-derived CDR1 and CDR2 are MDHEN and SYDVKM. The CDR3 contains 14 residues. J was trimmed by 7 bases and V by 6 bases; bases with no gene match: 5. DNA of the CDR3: TGTGCCAGCAGGACTAGCGGGAGATTATATACGCAGTATTTT. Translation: CASRTSGRLYTQYF.